Each of the 27 T cell receptor beta chains below was sequenced from the same sample in a study of shared clonotypes between healthy human individuals. Libraries were prepared by immunoSEQ multiplex PCR; TCRdb keeps only in-frame clonotypes and omits some of them. The repertoire holds some 580,000 clones, with about 96% as singletons. Sequenced: naive CD4+ T cells sorted from blood. Regarding subset: CD45RA+ positively selected. The receptors come from a young woman in good health.

The rearrangement links TRBV19 to TRBJ2-3; 8 nucleotides match TRBD2. CDR1 LNHDA and CDR2 SQIVND come from the germline V gene (reference sequence). This CDR3 is 17 amino acids long. J gave up 1 base and V 10 bases, and 16 bases lay outside the gene matches. The CDR3 is CATQTRAGGFGTDTQYF. DNA of the CDR3: TGTGCCACCCAAACACGTGCGGGAGGTTTCGGCACAGATACGCAGTATTTT. Together with reference TRBV19 and TRBJ2-3, the CDR3 gives the full variable domain: DGGITQSPKYLFRKEGQNVTLSCEQNLNHDAMYWYRQDPGQGLRLIYYSQIVNDFQKGDIAEGYSVSREKKESFPLTVTSAQKNPTAFYLCATQTRAGGFGTDTQYFGPGTRLTVL.

The rearrangement uses TRBV28 and TRBJ2-1; 7 bases align to TRBD1. V gave up 8 bases and J gave up 7 bases; unmatched junction bases: 11. The CDR3 totals 14 residues. Germline CDR1 reads MDHEN; CDR2 reads SYDVKM. In DNA form, the CDR3 reads TGTGCCAGCGTCCCGGGACAGATCATAAATGAGCAGTTCTTC. Its protein product is CASVPGQIINEQFF.

CDR3 coding DNA: TGTGCCAGCAGTTTGGGACTGATCACAGATACGCAGTATTTT. Encoded protein: CASSLGLITDTQYF. This sequence joins TRBV28 and TRBJ2-3; a possible D gene is TRBD2 (6 bases). The length of the CDR3 is 14 residues. V shed 3 bases and J shed 2 bases, with 9 bases lying between them. The germline gives CDR1 MDHEN, CDR2 SYDVKM.

The V gene is TRBV5-4, the J gene TRBJ2-5, with TRBD2 matching 12 bases. Germline CDR1 reads SGHNT; CDR2 reads YYREEE (reference sequence). The CDR3 sequence is 16 residues long. V lost 2 bases and J lost 5; bases outside the gene matches: 7. The CDR3 loop is CASSFEGLAGGETQYF. The CDR3 DNA follows: TGTGCCAGCAGCTTCGAGGGACTAGCGGGCGGGGAGACCCAGTACTTC.

The chain combines TRBV27 with TRBJ1-2; D unresolved. V was trimmed by 5 bases and J by 3 bases, leaving 19 bases between them. Germline V gene sequence: CDR1 MNHEY, CDR2 SMNVEV (reference sequence). This CDR3 contains 16 residues. In DNA form, the CDR3 reads TGTGCCAGCAGTCCTAACTTAGGACGTGGCGACTATGGCTACACCTTC. Translating gives CASSPNLGRGDYGYTF.

The CDR3, as DNA: TGCGCCAGCAGCTTGGCTATTAGCGGGAGCAATGAGCAGTTCTTC. Protein: CASSLAISGSNEQFF. This chain joins TRBV5-1 and TRBJ2-1, with 9 positions matching TRBD2. This CDR3 is 15 amino acids long. Germline CDR1 is SGHRS and CDR2 is YFSETQ. V gave up 0 bases and J gave up 6 bases; unmatched junction bases: 4.

V gene TRBV2 combines with J gene TRBJ1-1; 10 bases are shared with TRBD1. The CDR3 has 15 amino acids. V was pared by 4 bases and J by 2 bases, with 4 bases of the junction left unmatched. CDR1 SNHLY and CDR2 FYNNEI come from the germline V gene. The CDR3 region has the DNA TGTGCCAGCAGTGGACAGGGGGCAAAAAACACTGAAGCTTTCTTT. The encoded protein is CASSGQGAKNTEAFF.

This clone was recorded only once. V is TRBV28 and J is TRBJ2-3, with 8 bases fitting TRBD1. The length of the CDR3 is 15 residues. Trimming removed 3 bases from V and 5 bases from J; junction bases left unmatched: 7. Germline lookup yields CDR1 MDHEN and CDR2 SYDVKM. The CDR3 DNA reads as TGTGCCAGCAGTTTGGTCCAGGGGGCAGGAGATACGCAGTATTTT. It yields the protein CASSLVQGAGDTQYF.

The J gene is TRBJ2-3, the V gene TRBV10-1, with D tentatively TRBD1 (6 bases). The CDR3 is 15 amino acids. V was clipped by 4 bases and J by 1 base, with 12 bases between them. Germline values: CDR1 WNHNN, CDR2 SYGVQD (reference sequence). This CDR3 is CASSVNRVGTDTQYF. The CDR3 DNA follows: TGCGCCAGCAGTGTTAACAGGGTGGGCACAGATACGCAGTATTTT.

The J gene is TRBJ2-7, the V gene TRBV28; 8 bases match TRBD1. Germline V gene lookup returns CDR1 MDHEN and CDR2 SYDVKM. The V gene end was trimmed by 6 bases and the J gene end by 0 bases; junction bases not matched to a gene: 16. The CDR3 consists of 18 residues. This CDR3 is CASRRRTGKSLSSYEQYF. As DNA, the CDR3 is TGTGCCAGCAGGCGACGGACAGGGAAATCACTTAGCTCCTACGAGCAGTACTTC.

J is TRBJ2-7 and V is TRBV7-3; 9 bases agree with TRBD1. Germline V gene data show CDR1 as SGHTA and CDR2 as FQGTGA. This CDR3 has 13 amino acids. Unmatched junction bases numbered 2, after V lost 5 bases and J lost 3 bases. The CDR3 reads CASSQDRGYEQYF. The CDR3 DNA is TGTGCCAGCAGCCAGGACAGGGGCTACGAGCAGTACTTC.

For the CDR3, the DNA is TGTGCCAGCAGCAAAATTTGTAAGTTGGGAGGGCGATCCTACAATGAGCAGTTCTTC. This gives the protein CASSKICKLGGRSYNEQFF. V and J are TRBV21-1 and TRBJ2-1; the table assigns TRBD2, which was not confirmed against the DNA. TRBV21-1 is classified as a pseudogene. The length of the CDR3 is 19 residues.

V is TRBV5-1 and J is TRBJ2-1, with TRBD2 identical over 11 bases. The CDR3 consists of 15 residues. Unmatched junction bases numbered 10, after V lost 4 bases and J lost 10 bases. Germline CDR1 reads SGHRS; CDR2 reads YFSETQ. The DNA of the CDR3 is TGCGCCAGCAGCCTCGGGACTAGCGGACCCGAAGAGCAGTTCTTC. The encoded protein is CASSLGTSGPEEQFF.

This sequence joins TRBV5-1 and TRBJ2-3; the D is unclear. CDR1 SGHRS and CDR2 YFSETQ come from the germline V gene. Deletions cut 4 bases from V and 0 bases from J, with 12 bases between. The CDR3 is 15 amino acids. This CDR3 is CASSAVLPSTDTQYF. The CDR3, as DNA: TGCGCCAGCAGCGCGGTCTTGCCTAGCACAGATACGCAGTATTTT.

The rearrangement links TRBV7-9 to TRBJ2-5; 15 bases match TRBD2. The CDR3 runs to 16 residues. Germline trimming cut 5 bases from V and 4 bases from J; bases unmatched to any gene: 5. The germline V gene encodes CDR1 SEHNR and CDR2 FQNEAQ (reference sequence). The CDR3 here is CASSPGTSGRRETQYF. CDR3 coding DNA: TGTGCCAGCAGCCCCGGGACTAGCGGGAGGAGAGAGACCCAGTACTTC.

This chain connects TRBV28 to TRBJ2-6; 7 bases are shared with TRBD1. The germline V gene encodes CDR1 MDHEN and CDR2 SYDVKM. Trimming at V came to 3 bases and at J to 1 base, leaving 9 bases not matched to a gene. CDR3 length equals 18 residues. CDR3 loop: CASSFLQGVGSGANVLTF. The CDR3 DNA reads TGTGCCAGCAGTTTCCTCCAGGGGGTCGGATCTGGGGCCAACGTCCTGACTTTC.

The chain recombines TRBV6-6 with TRBJ2-7; the D gene is possibly TRBD2 (5 bases). There are 15 residues in the CDR3. Germline CDR1 and CDR2: MNHNY and SVGAGI (reference sequence). The ends were cut back, 0 bases at V and 6 bases at J, with 15 bases in the middle. The CDR3 DNA reads as TGTGCCAGCAGTTACTCGAGGGTTGAAGGCTCCGAGCAGTACTTC. Protein sequence: CASSYSRVEGSEQYF.

This rearrangement joins TRBV6-1 to TRBJ1-1, with 9 positions matching TRBD1. Per the germline V gene, CDR1 is MNHNS and CDR2 is SASEGT. The ends lost 5 bases at V and 0 bases at J; junction bases unmatched: 4. The CDR3 consists of 15 residues. CDR3 residues: CASSNTGGLNTEAFF. CDR3 DNA: TGTGCCAGCAGTAATACAGGGGGCTTGAACACTGAAGCTTTCTTT.

The V call is TRBV13, the J call TRBJ1-3; D unclear. Germline CDR1 is PRHDT and CDR2 is FYEKMQ (reference sequence). The CDR3 contains 12 residues. Trimming stripped 4 bases from V and 11 bases from J, with 12 bases between. The DNA of the CDR3 is TGTGCCAGCAGCTCCGTCGGAGGGCCCATATATTTT. Amino acid sequence: CASSSVGGPIYF.

This clone was found once. The rearrangement joins TRBV5-1 to TRBJ2-1; 8 bases are shared with TRBD2. Germline CDR1 and CDR2: SGHRS and YFSETQ. This CDR3 comprises 15 residues. With V trimmed by 2 bases and J by 9 bases, 10 bases remained unmatched. In DNA form, the CDR3 reads TGCGCCAGCAGCTTTCGGCTAGCGGGTGTCACTGAGCAGTTCTTC. This codes for CASSFRLAGVTEQFF.

The chain couples TRBV7-2 to TRBJ2-7, with 10 positions matching TRBD2. J lost 7 bases, V lost 5 bases, and 11 bases had no gene match. Germline V gene data show CDR1 as SGHTA and CDR2 as FQGNSA. The CDR3 runs 15 residues. CDR3 sequence (DNA): TGTGCCAGCAGCCCCCGGACTAGCGGCCCCCGGGAGCAGTACTTC. Its protein product is CASSPRTSGPREQYF.

V usage is TRBV6-5 and J usage is TRBJ2-7, with D unresolved. Trimming removed 0 bases at V and 4 bases at J, with 16 bases between. The CDR3 has 16 residues. CDR1 is MNHEY and CDR2 is SVGAGI in the germline V gene. The CDR3 region is CASSYSQERRSYEQYF. CDR3 DNA: TGTGCCAGCAGTTACTCGCAGGAACGGCGCTCTTACGAGCAGTACTTC.

This sequence joins TRBV5-1 and TRBJ2-5; 12 bases are shared with TRBD2. This CDR3 is built from 16 residues. The V segment lost 4 bases and the J segment 7 bases; nucleotides outside the gene matches: 11. Germline V gives CDR1 SGHRS, CDR2 YFSETQ. In DNA, the CDR3 is TGCGCCAGCAGCCAAACTAGCGGGAGGACCGCAGGGACCCAGTACTTC. Amino acid sequence: CASSQTSGRTAGTQYF.

The rearrangement joins TRBV5-1 to TRBJ2-5; 11 bases line up with TRBD2. V shed 6 bases and J 2 bases; nucleotides not matched to a gene: 6. CDR3 length: 15 residues. Germline CDR1 and CDR2: SGHRS and YFSETQ. The chain's CDR3 is CASTLAGGIQETQYF. Here the CDR3 DNA reads TGCGCCAGCACGCTAGCGGGGGGCATACAAGAGACCCAGTACTTC.

The V call is TRBV11-1, the J call TRBJ1-1; possibly TRBD1 for D (5 bases). This CDR3 is built from 15 residues. Trimming left V 6 bases short and J 4 bases short, with 18 bases between. Germline V gene lookup returns CDR1 SGHAT and CDR2 FQDESV (reference sequence). CDR3 sequence: CASSSPRGVPTEAFF. The CDR3 coding sequence is TGTGCCAGCAGTTCCCCCAGAGGGGTTCCCACTGAAGCTTTCTTT. The whole variable domain, filled in from reference TRBV11-1 and TRBJ1-1, reads EAEVAQSPRYKITEKSQAVAFWCDPISGHATLYWYRQILGQGPELLVQFQDESVVDDSQLPKDRFSAERLKGVDSTLKIQPAELGDSAMYLCASSSPRGVPTEAFFGQGTRLTVV.

This clone appeared once. CDR3 DNA sequence: TGTGCCAGCAGTTCGGGACAGGGGGCGCCCACCGGGGAGCTGTTTTTT. Amino acid sequence: CASSSGQGAPTGELFF. J is TRBJ2-2 and V is TRBV28; 12 nucleotides match TRBD1. The CDR3 has 16 amino acids. V was pared by 4 bases and J by 4 bases, with 4 bases of the junction left unmatched. The V gene's germline CDR1 is MDHEN and CDR2 SYDVKM.

Notes on this clone: This CDR3 is also generated by other DNA sequences in the sample. V is TRBV28 and J is TRBJ1-2; possibly TRBD1 for D (6 bases). The germline V and J ends were trimmed by 9 bases and 4 bases, with 12 bases remaining between them. This CDR3 contains 12 residues. Germline CDR1 reads MDHEN; CDR2 reads SYDVKM. The CDR3 DNA reads as TGTGCCAGTTCCAGGGGATCCTATGGCTACACCTTC. Translation: CASSRGSYGYTF.